Below are 2 T cell receptor beta chains sequenced from a single sample in a study of regulatory T cells in long-lasting Graves disease. Specified time point: newly diagnosed GD, antithyroid drugs for less than 3 months. The TCR library used RNA extracted from PBMCs. Arm-PCR with iRepertoire HTBI primers amplified the CDR3 regions for these TCR beta libraries. TCRdb re-analysed the multiplex PCR reads in MiXCR, keeping a single row per CDR3 protein. Of a few hundred thousand distinct CDR3 sequences listed, over 9.5% are singletons. The sample also formed part of further work on T cells in Graves' hyperthyroidism and ophthalmopathy.

Sequenced material: peripheral blood mononuclear cells (PBMCs), taken at new diagnosis, from a patient treated with antithyroid drugs. The receptors originated from a woman between 18 and 29 years old with Graves disease.

Ten or more counts support this clonotype. The CDR3 protein is CATSDVTGSSYNEQFF. CDR3 nucleotide sequence: TGTGCCACCAGTGATGTAACAGGGAGCTCCTACAATGAGCAGTTCTTC. V and J are TRBV24-1 and TRBJ2-1; tentatively, D is TRBD1 (6 bases). Between the trimmed V and J ends, which lost 3 bases and 0 bases, there was a span of 11 bases. The CDR3 totals 16 residues. Germline CDR1 KGHDR, CDR2 SFDVKD.

This clonotype was picked up many times. The chain uses TRBV9 and TRBJ1-5, with D possibly TRBD1 on 5 matching bases. Germline assignment: CDR1 SGDLS and CDR2 YYNGEE. Trimming left V 2 bases short and J 3 bases short, with 6 bases between. This CDR3 region has 13 residues. CDR3 loop: CASSVDNNQPQHF. In nucleotides, the CDR3 is TGTGCCAGCAGCGTGGACAACAATCAGCCCCAGCATTTT. Full variable domain (rest looked up from reference TRBV9 and TRBJ1-5): DSGVTQTPKHLITATGQRVTLRCSPRSGDLSVYWYQQSLDQGLQFLIQYYNGEERAKGNILERFSAQQFPDLHSELNLSSLELGDSALYFCASSVDNNQPQHFGDGTRLSIL.